The rows below give T cell receptor beta chains drawn from one sample of a study of T cells expressing NK-cell markers. One entry per CDR3 protein, without DNA, is what TCRdb gives after re-calling the 5' RACE reads. Listed are over 200,000 distinct CDR3 sequences; 0.3% to 0.45% falls within the top ten. Sequenced input: blood T cells: a sorted CD56 or NKG2C T cell subset, CD4+ or CD8+ T cells, or bulk PBMC T cells (not recorded which). These receptors were taken from a man younger than 35 in good health. Both conserved end residues are part of each CDR3.

>TRBJ2-5|TRBV4-1
CASRRAETQYF
>TRBJ2-2|TRBV20-1
CSARLWTGELFF
>TRBJ1-1|TRBV20-1
CSASEYRVTEAFF
>TRBJ2-7|TRBV6-1
CASRRGQGDYEQYF
>TRBJ2-5|TRBV7-7
CASTKTGSPGETQYF
>TRBJ2-1|TRBV30
CAWRPPGGKYNEQFF
>TRBJ2-5|TRBV20-1
CSAPTGTFGETQYF
>TRBJ2-1|TRBV6-1
CASSRRTPNEQFF
>TRBJ2-2|TRBV4-1
CASSRDGTGTSGNTGELFF
>TRBJ2-1|TRBV28
CASRHPKGTTYNEQFF
>TRBJ2-1|TRBV5-1
CASTRDRAYNEQFF
>TRBJ1-5|TRBV20-1
CSASRTGGPNSNQPQHF
>TRBJ1-3|TRBV14
CASRPPVGDTIYF
>TRBJ2-1|TRBV20-1
CSARDNPLVLSNEQFF
>TRBJ2-1|TRBV5-1
CASSFLVGDYNEQFF
>TRBJ2-2|TRBV10-3
CAISDELPSNTGELFF
>TRBJ2-3|TRBV20-1
CSARPSGNHTQYF
>TRBJ1-4|TRBV5-1
CASSRAGTGGEKLFF
>TRBJ1-3|TRBV10-3
CAISDRVNGDKVAGNTIYF
>TRBJ2-5|TRBV25-1
CASSGQGSETQYF
>TRBJ2-1|TRBV5-1
CASSWGTSGNYNEQFF
>TRBJ2-3|TRBV6-2/TRBV6-3
CASSLSLAGVRTDTQYF
>TRBJ2-5|TRBV11-1
CASSFPSGTRETQYF
>TRBJ2-2|TRBV20-1
CSVEGMNTGELFF
>TRBJ2-1|TRBV5-5
CASSPKGDSFYNEQFF
>TRBJ2-7|TRBV6-6
CASTMDRGYEQYF
>TRBJ2-1|TRBV10-3
CAIGYSNNEQFF
>TRBJ2-7|TRBV12-3/TRBV12-4
CASSFGETSYEQYF
>TRBJ1-2|TRBV18
CASSPQNGGYTF
>TRBJ2-5|TRBV7-2
CASSLGQRVQETQYF
>TRBJ2-2|TRBV6-5
CASSYLSGRNTGELFF
>TRBJ2-2|TRBV20-1
CSARGLAGREPRNTGELFF
>TRBJ1-2|TRBV12-3/TRBV12-4
CASNSRVYDYGYTF
>TRBJ2-3|TRBV12-3/TRBV12-4
CASRTRIHTDTQYF
>TRBJ2-1|TRBV7-7
CASSPYAGRTNEQFF
>TRBJ1-6|TRBV6-5
CASSSGNSPLHF
>TRBJ2-1|TRBV5-1
CASSRGPLAGDNEQFF
>TRBJ1-2|TRBV7-2
CASTTRQDYGYTF
>TRBJ1-2|TRBV30
CAWNLGGDGYTF
>TRBJ1-6|TRBV10-3
CAISADPDSPLHF
>TRBJ2-6|TRBV12-3/TRBV12-4
CASSLWTGSSGANVLTF
>TRBJ2-7|TRBV12-3/TRBV12-4
CASSTDVGPYEQYF
>TRBJ1-5|TRBV2
CASGPMEGNQPQHF
>TRBJ2-1|TRBV7-3
CASSFSKLDEQFF
>TRBJ2-2|TRBV5-5
CASSFLGGVVAGELFF
>TRBJ2-7|TRBV12-3/TRBV12-4
CASSFQISLYEQYF
>TRBJ2-7|TRBV28
CASSFSGSGKYF
>TRBJ2-1|TRBV25-1
CASSELGGNEQFF
>TRBJ2-3|TRBV5-1
CASSLSLAGLTDTQYF
>TRBJ2-7|TRBV18
CASSQTGQIYEQYF
>TRBJ1-1|TRBV6-2/TRBV6-3
CASRGGSPTEAFF
>TRBJ2-3|TRBV11-2
CASSFGTVITDTQYF
>TRBJ2-5|TRBV5-5
CASSLGYGTKVETQYF
>TRBJ1-6|TRBV7-9
CASSPGTGPNSPLHF
>TRBJ2-1|TRBV7-6
CASSSRPGSNEQFF